This T cell receptor beta chain was sequenced in a study of molecular identifiers for immune sequencing clone quantification. This clonotype was recorded many times. TCRdb independently ran MiXCR on the PCR reads; one entry per CDR3 protein. The sample lists some 650,000 distinct CDR3 sequences; about 20% were seen once. The authors gated naive CD8 T cells as CD8+CD4-CCR7+CD45RA+ for sorting. CDR1 is SGHDT and CDR2 is YYEEEE in the germline V gene. V trimming: 3 bases; J trimming: 4 bases; junction bases outside the gene matches: 11. The CDR3 consists of 16 residues. The sequence came from a human donor in good health. Some libraries in this study had Jurkat cell RNA spiked in. Specimen: naive CD8+ T cells from blood, with Jurkat cell RNA spiked in. Regarding subset: FACS-sorted CD8+CD4-CCR7+CD45RA+ naive T cells. The chain carries TRBV5-6 and TRBJ2-7; 9 bases are shared with TRBD1. For the CDR3, the DNA is TGTGCCAGCAGCTGGGGGACAGGGCCAGCGGGTTACGAGCAGTACTTC. Residues: CASSWGTGPAGYEQYF.